Below are 7 T cell receptor beta chains sequenced from a single sample in a study of OX40 agonist ivuxolimab in advanced cancers. Only in-frame clones appear in the TCRdb table, and some are missing; sequencing was by immunoSEQ multiplex PCR. Of around 95,000 clones listed, approximately 89% are singletons. This sample comprised CD4+ or CD8+ T cells sorted from blood, obtained in a trial of the OX40 agonist ivuxolimab. The receptors originated from an adult with an advanced solid tumor such as melanoma, head and neck, liver or kidney cancer.

The chain is built from TRBV15 and TRBJ2-1; perhaps TRBD2 as D (5 bases). The germline V gene has CDR1 LNHNV and CDR2 YYDKDF (reference sequence). CDR3 size: 13 residues. V was pared by 1 base and J by 9 bases, with 10 bases between. CDR3 protein: CATSRVSEGEQFF. The DNA for the CDR3 is TGTGCCACCAGCAGAGTTAGCGAGGGTGAGCAGTTCTTC.

Concerning this clone: This same CDR3 is encoded by further DNA sequences in the sample. The chain is built from TRBV29-1 and TRBJ1-5; 11 bases map to TRBD1. The CDR3 contains 14 residues. Germline V gene sequence: CDR1 SQVTM, CDR2 ANQGSEA. Trimming at V came to 4 bases and at J to 4 bases, leaving 3 bases not matched to a gene. The CDR3 here is CSVAGTGGNQPQHF. CDR3 DNA: TGCAGCGTTGCCGGGACAGGGGGTAATCAGCCCCAGCATTTT.

This rearrangement joins TRBV6-4 to TRBJ1-2; 10 nucleotides align to TRBD1. The V gene end was trimmed by 6 bases and the J gene end by 1 base; junction bases not matched to a gene: 8. Germline V lookup: CDR1 MRHNA, CDR2 SNTAGT. The CDR3 runs to 16 residues. This CDR3 reads CASRVEGTGDNYGYTF. The CDR3 nucleotides are TGTGCCAGCAGGGTTGAAGGGACAGGGGATAACTATGGCTACACCTTC.

The V gene is TRBV11-2, the J gene TRBJ1-1; perhaps TRBD1 as D (5 bases). Germline CDR1 SGHAT, CDR2 FQNNGV. V lost 2 bases and J lost 1, with 11 bases in between. The CDR3 sequence is 15 residues long. CDR3: CASSLLRAPNTEAFF. The CDR3, as DNA: TGTGCCAGCAGCTTACTCAGGGCCCCGAACACTGAAGCTTTCTTT.

This clone was observed once. The chain uses TRBV7-9 and TRBJ1-1, with a tentative D call TRBD1 (6 bases). Germline V CDR1 and CDR2: SEHNR, FQNEAQ (reference sequence). The CDR3 is 14 amino acids. V lost 5 bases and J lost 6, with 16 bases in between. The CDR3 here is CASSPTGKMAEAFF. The CDR3 coding sequence is TGTGCCAGCAGCCCTACAGGGAAAATGGCTGAAGCTTTCTTT. Combining the CDR3 with reference TRBV7-9 and TRBJ1-1 gives the whole variable domain DTGVSQNPRHKITKRGQNVTFRCDPISEHNRLYWYRQTLGQGPEFLTYFQNEAQLEKSRLLSDRFSAERPKGSFSTLEIQRTEQGDSAMYLCASSPTGKMAEAFFGQGTRLTVV.

V usage is TRBV5-1 and J usage is TRBJ2-7; a possible D gene is TRBD2 (6 bases). The CDR3 extends over 15 amino acids. V was trimmed by 0 bases and J by 4 bases, leaving 14 bases between them. Germline-derived CDR1 and CDR2 are SGHRS and YFSETQ. CDR3 residues: CASSLVAGREYEQYF. CDR3 coding DNA: TGCGCCAGCAGCTTGGTTGCGGGACGGGAGTACGAGCAGTACTTC.

The V and J genes are TRBV7-3 and TRBJ2-1; 12 positions match TRBD2. CDR1 SGHTA and CDR2 FQGTGA come from the germline V gene. V trimming: 5 bases; J trimming: 7 bases; junction bases outside the gene matches: 9. This CDR3 has 16 residues. The CDR3: CASSRDLTSGRNEQFF. CDR3 DNA sequence: TGTGCCAGCAGCCGGGACCTGACTAGCGGGAGAAATGAGCAGTTCTTC.